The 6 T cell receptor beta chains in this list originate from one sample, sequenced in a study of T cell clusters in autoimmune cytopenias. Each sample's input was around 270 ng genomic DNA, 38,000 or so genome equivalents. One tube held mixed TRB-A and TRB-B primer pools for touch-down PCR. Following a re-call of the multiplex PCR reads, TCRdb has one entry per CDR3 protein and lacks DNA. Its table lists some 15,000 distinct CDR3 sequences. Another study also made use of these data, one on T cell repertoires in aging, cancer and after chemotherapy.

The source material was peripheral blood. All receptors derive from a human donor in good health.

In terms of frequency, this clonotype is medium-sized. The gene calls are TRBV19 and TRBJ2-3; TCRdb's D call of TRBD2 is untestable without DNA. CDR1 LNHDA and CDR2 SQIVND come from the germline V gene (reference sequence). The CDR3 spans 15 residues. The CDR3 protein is CASSPSGTSTDTQYF.

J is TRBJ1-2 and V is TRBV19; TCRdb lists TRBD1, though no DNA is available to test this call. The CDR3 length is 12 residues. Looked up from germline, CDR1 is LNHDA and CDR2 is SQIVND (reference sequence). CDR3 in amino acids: CASSRQFYGYTF.

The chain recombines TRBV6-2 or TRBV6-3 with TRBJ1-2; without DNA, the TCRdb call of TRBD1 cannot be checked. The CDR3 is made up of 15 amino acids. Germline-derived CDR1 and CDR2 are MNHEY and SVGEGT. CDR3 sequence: CASAPAAERRYGYTF.

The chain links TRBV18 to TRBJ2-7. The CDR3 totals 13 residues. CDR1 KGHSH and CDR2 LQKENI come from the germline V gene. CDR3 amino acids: CASSPRDSYEQYF.

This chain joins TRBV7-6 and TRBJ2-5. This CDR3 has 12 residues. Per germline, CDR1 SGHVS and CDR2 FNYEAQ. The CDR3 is CASSLTEETQYF.

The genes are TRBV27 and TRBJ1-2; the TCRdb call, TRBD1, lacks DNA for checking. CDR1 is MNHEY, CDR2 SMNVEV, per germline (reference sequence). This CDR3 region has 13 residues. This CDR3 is CASKGARDYGYTF.